This T cell receptor beta chain was observed in a study of cytotoxic CD8 clonotypes in ibrutinib-treated CLL. Study details: Among the samples, the mean was roughly 280,000 productive templates and roughly 94,000 productive rearrangements. Study-level points and caveats: Baseline-level clonality went beyond age-matched healthy donors and moved in step with circulating CD8+ T-cell counts. Public clonotypes (which were uncommon) either contracted or remained stable on treatment.

Trimming took 3 bases from V and 0 from J, leaving 7 bases between them. The CDR3 sequence is 13 residues long. CDR1 SGHNT and CDR2 YYREEE come from the germline V gene (reference sequence). A remark on this clone: Its antigen is as yet unknown.

Assay used: immunoSEQ multiplex PCR; TCRdb lists only in-frame clones, some missing. Among fewer than 400,000 clones listed, approximately 67% were seen once. The TCR sequence derives from a human donor with chronic lymphocytic leukemia. Source: PBMCs, taken after 36 months of ibrutinib treatment. The rearrangement links TRBV5-4 to TRBJ2-7, with a tentative D call TRBD2 (5 bases). This CDR3 is CASSYGVSYEQYF. DNA of the CDR3: TGTGCCAGCAGCTACGGGGTCTCCTACGAGCAGTACTTC. Full variable domain (outside the CDR3, taken from reference TRBV5-4 and TRBJ2-7): ETGVTQSPTHLIKTRGQQVTLRCSSQSGHNTVSWYQQALGQGPQFIFQYYREEENGRGNFPPRFSGLQFPNYSSELNVNALELDDSALYLCASSYGVSYEQYFGPGTRLTVT.